The 22 T cell receptor beta chains listed next were all sequenced from one sample in a study of T cell responses to AZD1222 COVID-19 vaccine. Sequencing used immunoSEQ multiplex PCR; TCRdb keeps in-frame clones, though not all of them. Counted here are about 150,000 clones, about 88% occurring once; the ten biggest clones make up 4.5% to 6.5%. Sequencing was performed on peripheral blood, taken on day 0 of AZD1222 vaccination. These receptors were taken from an adult in good health.

The chain uses TRBV10-1 and TRBJ1-5; D call uncertain. V shed 2 bases and J shed 3 bases, with 11 bases lying between them. Germline V CDR1 and CDR2: WNHNN, SYGVQD (reference sequence). The CDR3 length is 15 residues. The CDR3 loop reads CASSEGVGDNQPQHF. The CDR3 DNA reads as TGCGCCAGCAGTGAGGGAGTCGGGGACAATCAGCCCCAGCATTTT.

The genes are TRBV7-9 and TRBJ1-1, with D uncertain. The CDR3 covers 13 residues. Germline loops: CDR1 SEHNR, CDR2 FQNEAQ (reference sequence). Trimming shortened V by 1 base and J by 4 bases, and 7 bases separated the two germline ends. The CDR3 loop reads CASSLEAGTEAFF. CDR3 coding DNA: TGTGCCAGCAGCTTAGAGGCTGGCACTGAAGCTTTCTTT.

The chain carries TRBV27 and TRBJ2-7; perhaps TRBD1 as D (5 bases). The ends were cut back, 6 bases at V and 2 bases at J, with 14 bases in the middle. The length of the CDR3 is 14 residues. Germline-derived CDR1 and CDR2 are MNHEY and SMNVEV (reference sequence). The CDR3 protein is CASSPTALTYEQYF. In DNA, the CDR3 is TGTGCCAGCAGCCCGACAGCGCTCACCTACGAGCAGTACTTC.

V usage is TRBV20-1 and J usage is TRBJ1-1; D ambiguous. Deletions cut 6 bases from V and 0 bases from J, with 5 bases between. Germline V gives CDR1 DFQATT, CDR2 SNEGSKA (reference sequence). This CDR3 comprises 11 residues. CDR3 sequence: CSAPLNTEAFF. The CDR3 DNA follows: TGCAGTGCCCCCTTGAACACTGAAGCTTTCTTT.

This chain uses TRBV19 with TRBJ1-5, with D uncertain. Deletions cut 10 bases from V and 3 bases from J, with 13 bases between. The CDR3 totals 13 residues. The V gene's germline CDR1 is LNHDA and CDR2 SQIVND (reference sequence). The CDR3 protein is CATRGPNNQPQHF. For the CDR3, the DNA is TGTGCCACCCGCGGGCCGAACAATCAGCCCCAGCATTTT.

V and J are TRBV28 and TRBJ1-4, with a tentative D call TRBD1 (5 bases). Trimming pared 5 bases from V and 4 bases from J, leaving 17 bases between. The CDR3 loop spans 16 amino acids. Per germline, CDR1 MDHEN and CDR2 SYDVKM. CDR3 bases: TGTGCCAGCAGTCAGAGACAGTTTCGACTTAATGAAAAACTGTTTTTT. It is translated as CASSQRQFRLNEKLFF.

The CDR3 region has the DNA TGTGCCACCTCGAAGGGAGGGTCCGGGGAGCTGTTTTTT. This gives the protein CATSKGGSGELFF. The J gene is TRBJ2-2, the V gene TRBV11-2, with 7 bases that match TRBD2. Germline lookup yields CDR1 SGHAT and CDR2 FQNNGV. CDR3 length: 13 amino acids. Germline trimming cut 10 bases from V and 6 bases from J; bases unmatched to any gene: 8.

The J gene is TRBJ2-3, the V gene TRBV5-8; D call uncertain. Germline V gene data show CDR1 as SGHTS and CDR2 as YDEGEE. V shed 1 base and J shed 1 base, with 4 bases lying between them. The CDR3 totals 13 residues. The CDR3 spells CASSLRRTDTQYF. The DNA for the CDR3 is TGTGCCAGCAGCTTGAGGCGCACAGATACGCAGTATTTT.

The chain employs TRBV15 and TRBJ2-2; D is undetermined. V lost 0 bases and J lost 4, with 15 bases in between. This CDR3 is 17 amino acids long. CDR1 and CDR2 (germline): LNHNV, YYDKDF (reference sequence). The CDR3 here is CATSRDDPGRTTGELFF. The CDR3, as DNA: TGTGCCACCAGCAGAGATGACCCTGGGCGTACCACCGGGGAGCTGTTTTTT.

The rearrangement uses TRBV6-5 and TRBJ2-5, with TRBD1 as a possible D gene (6 bases). The CDR3 totals 13 residues. V was cut by 4 bases and J by 1 base, with 7 bases left in between. CDR1 and CDR2 from the germline V gene are MNHEY and SVGAGI. The CDR3 protein is CASSWGPQETQYF. CDR3 coding DNA: TGTGCCAGCAGTTGGGGGCCCCAAGAGACCCAGTACTTC.

The chain has TRBV27 and TRBJ1-4; the D gene is possibly TRBD1 (5 bases). V lost 2 bases and J 8 bases, leaving 15 bases between the germline ends. In germline, CDR1 is MNHEY, CDR2 SMNVEV (reference sequence). The CDR3 sequence is 15 residues long. The CDR3 region is CASSLGGELGEKLFF. CDR3 bases: TGTGCCAGCAGTTTAGGAGGGGAATTGGGAGAAAAACTGTTTTTT.

V usage is TRBV7-9 and J usage is TRBJ2-6; D not resolved. The CDR3 is 18 residues long. Per the germline V gene, CDR1 is SEHNR and CDR2 is FQNEAQ (reference sequence). Trimming pared 5 bases from V and 0 bases from J, leaving 17 bases between. For the CDR3, the DNA is TGTGCCAGCAGCCCGCCGCTTCACCCCGACTCTGGGGCCAACGTCCTGACTTTC. This gives the protein CASSPPLHPDSGANVLTF.

This chain connects TRBV12-3 or TRBV12-4 to TRBJ2-5; a weak D match, TRBD2 (6 bases). V was pared by 2 bases and J by 5 bases, with 6 bases between. The CDR3 contains 12 residues. DNA for the CDR3: TGTGCCAGCAGTTTACGGGAGGAGACCCAGTACTTC. Translation gives CASSLREETQYF.

The gene calls are TRBV24-1 and TRBJ2-4; a possible D gene is TRBD2 (5 bases). Trimming took 2 bases from V and 7 from J, leaving 17 bases between them. The germline V gene encodes CDR1 KGHDR and CDR2 SFDVKD. The CDR3 extends over 16 amino acids. CDR3 amino acids: CATSDSSGSGGNIQYF. For the CDR3, the DNA is TGTGCCACCAGTGATTCTTCGGGGTCAGGCGGGAACATTCAGTACTTC.

The chain recombines TRBV4-3 with TRBJ1-1; D unclear. The CDR3 is 14 amino acids. CDR1 is LGHNA and CDR2 is YSLEER in the germline V gene. V was trimmed by 3 bases and J by 6 bases, leaving 14 bases between them. CDR3 DNA: TGCGCCAGCAGCCAGGTGATTAGTGGGGCTGAAGCTTTCTTT. It specifies CASSQVISGAEAFF.

J is TRBJ2-7 and V is TRBV9; TRBD2 matches at 13 bases. This CDR3 is 15 amino acids long. Germline lookup yields CDR1 SGDLS and CDR2 YYNGEE. The V and J ends lost 0 bases and 7 bases, in that order; junction bases with no gene match: 4. The CDR3 sequence: CASSVGTSGSGEQYF. CDR3 in DNA: TGTGCCAGCAGCGTAGGGACTAGCGGGAGTGGGGAGCAGTACTTC.

The count of this clone is one. The gene calls are TRBV6-6 and TRBJ1-5; D may be TRBD1 (5 bases). Per the germline V gene, CDR1 is MNHNY and CDR2 is SVGAGI (reference sequence). The CDR3 length is 20 residues. The germline V and J ends were trimmed by 5 bases and 0 bases, with 26 bases remaining between them. CDR3 nucleotide sequence: TGTGCCAGCAGTCGAAGGAACCCGGGGGTGACGACTTTTAGCAATCAGCCCCAGCATTTT. This codes for CASSRRNPGVTTFSNQPQHF.

The rearrangement joins TRBV7-3 to TRBJ2-7, with TRBD2 matching 10 bases. The V segment lost 0 bases and the J segment 4 bases; nucleotides outside the gene matches: 3. The V gene's germline CDR1 is SGHTA and CDR2 FQGTGA. The CDR3 length is 15 residues. The CDR3 loop is CASSLTGLAEYEQYF. The DNA of the CDR3 is TGTGCCAGCAGCTTAACAGGACTAGCGGAATACGAGCAGTACTTC.

Only one count was recorded for this clone. This chain connects TRBV9 to TRBJ2-5; D remains ambiguous. Germline values: CDR1 SGDLS, CDR2 YYNGEE. Trimming left V 1 base short and J 2 bases short, with 6 bases between. This CDR3 contains 13 residues. CDR3 sequence reads: CASSVSTQETQYF. CDR3 DNA: TGTGCCAGCAGCGTAAGTACACAAGAGACCCAGTACTTC.

This clone has a single count. The CDR3 bases are TGTGCCAGCAGGGACAGTACCGGGGAGCTGTTTTTT. This encodes CASRDSTGELFF. V and J are TRBV3-1 (or the pseudogene TRBV3-2) and TRBJ2-2; tentative D call: TRBD1 (6 bases). The germline V gene has CDR1 LGHDT and CDR2 YNNKEL (reference sequence). The CDR3 extends over 12 amino acids. Deletions cut 6 bases from V and 5 bases from J, with 7 bases between.

V usage is TRBV15 and J usage is TRBJ2-5; D call uncertain. Germline-derived CDR1 and CDR2 are LNHNV and YYDKDF (reference sequence). The ends were cut back, 1 base at V and 5 bases at J, with 8 bases in the middle. The CDR3 consists of 13 residues. The CDR3 reads CATSRAREETQYF. The CDR3 DNA reads as TGTGCCACCAGCAGAGCCCGAGAGGAGACCCAGTACTTC.

This chain links TRBV21-1 with TRBJ1-6; the table gives TRBD1 as D, unverified against the DNA. TRBV21-1 is a pseudogene segment. The CDR3 is made up of 18 amino acids. The CDR3 DNA reads TGTGCCAGCAGCAAAGCGCTGTGGGACAGGGGAGGTTATTCACCCCTCCACTTT. Amino acids: CASSKALWDRGGYSPLHF.